These 4 T cell receptor beta chains originate from one sample sequenced in a study of immune evolution from preneoplasia to lung adenocarcinoma. Only in-frame clones appear in the TCRdb table, and some are missing; sequencing was by immunoSEQ multiplex PCR. The sample consists of thousands of clones, approximately 80% of them appearing once. The sample was FFPE adjacent normal lung tissue. The receptors originated from a person aged 65 to 85 with lung adenocarcinoma.

The chain is built from TRBV6-5 and TRBJ1-1; unclear D gene. V lost 7 bases, J lost 3 bases, and 12 bases lay in between. The CDR3 has 13 amino acids. Germline CDR1 is MNHEY and CDR2 is SVGAGI. The CDR3 DNA follows: TGTGCCAGCAAAAGGGTGGGAGACACTGAAGCTTTCTTT. Amino acids: CASKRVGDTEAFF.

The chain recombines TRBV7-3 with TRBJ2-3; no reliable D call. The germline gives CDR1 SGHTA, CDR2 FQGTGA. V lost 2 bases and J lost 2, with 8 bases in between. This CDR3 contains 14 residues. CDR3 loop: CASSLGGTTDTQYF. The CDR3 DNA is TGTGCCAGCAGCTTAGGCGGTACCACAGATACGCAGTATTTT.

This chain links TRBV5-1 with TRBJ2-7; TRBD2 matches 7 bases. The V gene end was trimmed by 0 bases and the J gene end by 2 bases; junction bases not matched to a gene: 5. Germline V gives CDR1 SGHRS, CDR2 YFSETQ. This CDR3 is 15 amino acids long. CDR3 in DNA: TGCGCCAGCAGCTTGGAGGCTAGCGGTCCCTACGAGCAGTACTTC. It codes for CASSLEASGPYEQYF.

CDR3 nucleotides: TGTGCCAGCTCACCACCGGTAGGGAGTAACACCGGGGAGCTGTTTTTT. Its translation is CASSPPVGSNTGELFF. V is TRBV18 and J is TRBJ2-2; a possible D gene is TRBD2 (5 bases). CDR1 KGHSH and CDR2 LQKENI come from the germline V gene. V dropped 0 bases and J dropped 2 bases, with 10 bases sitting between them. The CDR3 contains 16 residues.